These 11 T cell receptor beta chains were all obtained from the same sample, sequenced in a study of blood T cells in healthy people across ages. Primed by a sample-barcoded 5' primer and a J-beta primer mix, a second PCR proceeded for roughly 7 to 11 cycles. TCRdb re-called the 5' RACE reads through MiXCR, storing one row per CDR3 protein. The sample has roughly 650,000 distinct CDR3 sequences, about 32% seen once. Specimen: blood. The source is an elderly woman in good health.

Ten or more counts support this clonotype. In DNA, the CDR3 is TGCAGTGCTAGAGGGCTTAACCGCGGCGGCTACGAGCAGTACTTC. Translated, it gives CSARGLNRGGYEQYF. V is TRBV20-1 and J is TRBJ2-7; D is uncertain. CDR3 length equals 15 residues. Looked up from germline, CDR1 is DFQATT and CDR2 is SNEGSKA (reference sequence). Trimming took 1 base from V and 3 from J, leaving 16 bases between them.

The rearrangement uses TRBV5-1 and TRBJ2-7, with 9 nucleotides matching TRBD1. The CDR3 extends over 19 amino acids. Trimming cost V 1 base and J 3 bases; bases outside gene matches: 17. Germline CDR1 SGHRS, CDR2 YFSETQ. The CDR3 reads CASSLWSPGQGIGHYEQYF. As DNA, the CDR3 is TGCGCCAGCAGCTTGTGGAGCCCGGGACAGGGTATCGGTCACTACGAGCAGTACTTC.

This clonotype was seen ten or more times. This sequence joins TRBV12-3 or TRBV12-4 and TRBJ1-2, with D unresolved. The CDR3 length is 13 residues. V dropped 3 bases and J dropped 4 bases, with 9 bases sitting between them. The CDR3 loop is CASSFGRPYGYTF. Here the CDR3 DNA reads TGTGCCAGCAGTTTTGGCCGCCCCTATGGCTACACCTTC.

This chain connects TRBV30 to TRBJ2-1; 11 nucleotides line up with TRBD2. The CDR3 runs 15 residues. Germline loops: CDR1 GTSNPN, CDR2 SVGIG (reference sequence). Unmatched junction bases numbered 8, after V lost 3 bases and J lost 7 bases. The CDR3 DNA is TGTGCCTGGAGAGCAGGACTAGCGGGCCTTAATGAGCAGTTCTTC. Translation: CAWRAGLAGLNEQFF.

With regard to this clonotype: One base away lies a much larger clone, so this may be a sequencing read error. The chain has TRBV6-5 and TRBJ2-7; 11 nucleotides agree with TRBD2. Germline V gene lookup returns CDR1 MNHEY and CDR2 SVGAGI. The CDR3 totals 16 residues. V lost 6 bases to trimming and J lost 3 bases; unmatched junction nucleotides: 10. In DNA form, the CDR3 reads TGTGCCAGCAGACTTCTAGCGGGGGGTTACTGCTACGAGCAGTACTTC. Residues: CASRLLAGGYCYEQYF.

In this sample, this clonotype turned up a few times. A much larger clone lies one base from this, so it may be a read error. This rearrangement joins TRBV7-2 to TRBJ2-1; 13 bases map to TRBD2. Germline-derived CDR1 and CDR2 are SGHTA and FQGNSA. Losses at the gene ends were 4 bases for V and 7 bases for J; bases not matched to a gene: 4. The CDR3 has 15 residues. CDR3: CASSWGLAGSNEQFF. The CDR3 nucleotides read TGTGCCAGCAGCTGGGGACTAGCGGGGAGTAATGAGCAGTTCTTC.

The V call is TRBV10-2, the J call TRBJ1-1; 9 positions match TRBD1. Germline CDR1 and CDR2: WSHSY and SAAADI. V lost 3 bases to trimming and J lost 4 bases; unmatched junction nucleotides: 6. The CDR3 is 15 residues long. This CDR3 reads CASSDPGQGATEAFF. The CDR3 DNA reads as TGCGCCAGCAGTGATCCGGGACAGGGAGCCACTGAAGCTTTCTTT.

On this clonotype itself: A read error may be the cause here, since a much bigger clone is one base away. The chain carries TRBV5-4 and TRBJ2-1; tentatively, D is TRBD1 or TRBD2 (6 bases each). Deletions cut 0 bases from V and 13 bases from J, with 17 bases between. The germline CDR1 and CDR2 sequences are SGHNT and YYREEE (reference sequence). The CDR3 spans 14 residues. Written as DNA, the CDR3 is TGTGCCAGCAGCTTGGAGGGGGGCTATGAGACCCAGTTCTTC. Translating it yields CASSLEGGYETQFF.

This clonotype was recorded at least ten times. CDR3 DNA: TGCGCCAGCAGCTTGCAGGGTTCAGATACGCAGTATTTT. Encoded protein: CASSLQGSDTQYF. This rearrangement joins TRBV5-1 to TRBJ2-3; maybe TRBD1 (5 bases). Germline values: CDR1 SGHRS, CDR2 YFSETQ. The CDR3 sequence is 13 residues long. The V and J ends lost 1 base and 4 bases respectively, with 7 bases between them.

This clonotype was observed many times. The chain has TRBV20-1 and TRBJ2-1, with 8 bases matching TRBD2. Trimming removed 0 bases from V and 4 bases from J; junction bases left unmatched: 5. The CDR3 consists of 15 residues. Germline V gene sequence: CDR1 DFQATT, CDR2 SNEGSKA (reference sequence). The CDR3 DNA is TGCAGTGCTAGAGAGCGGGGGGCCTTGTACAATGAGCAGTTCTTC. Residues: CSARERGALYNEQFF.

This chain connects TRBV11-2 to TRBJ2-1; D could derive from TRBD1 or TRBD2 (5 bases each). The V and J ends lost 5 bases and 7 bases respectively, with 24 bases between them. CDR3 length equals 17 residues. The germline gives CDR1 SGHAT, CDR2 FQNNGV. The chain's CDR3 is CASSQGVRVVARNEQFF. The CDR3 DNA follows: TGTGCCAGCAGCCAGGGAGTGCGAGTCGTGGCCAGAAATGAGCAGTTCTTC.